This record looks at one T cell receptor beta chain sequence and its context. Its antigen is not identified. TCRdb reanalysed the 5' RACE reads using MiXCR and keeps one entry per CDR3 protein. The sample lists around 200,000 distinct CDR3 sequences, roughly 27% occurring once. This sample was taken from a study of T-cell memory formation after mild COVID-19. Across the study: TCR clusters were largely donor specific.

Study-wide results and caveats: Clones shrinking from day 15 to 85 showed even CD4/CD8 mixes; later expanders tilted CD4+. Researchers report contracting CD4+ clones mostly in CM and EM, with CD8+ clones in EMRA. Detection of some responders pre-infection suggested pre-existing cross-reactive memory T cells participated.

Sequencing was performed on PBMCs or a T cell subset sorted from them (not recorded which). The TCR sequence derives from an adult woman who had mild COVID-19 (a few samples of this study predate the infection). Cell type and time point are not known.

The CDR3 DNA sequence: TGCAGCGCAGAGGTGGTGGGGGAGACCCAGTACTTC. It encodes CSAEVVGETQYF. The gene calls are TRBV29-1 and TRBJ2-5; D uncertain. This CDR3 contains 12 residues. Per germline, CDR1 SQVTM and CDR2 ANQGSEA. Trimming pared 7 bases from V and 5 bases from J, leaving 14 bases between. Variable domain in full (rest from reference TRBV29-1 and TRBJ2-5): SAVISQKPSRDICQRGTSLTIQCQVDSQVTMMFWYRQQPGQSLTLIATANQGSEATYESGFVIDKFPISRPNLTFSTLTVSNMSPEDSSIYLCSAEVVGETQYFGPGTRLLVL.